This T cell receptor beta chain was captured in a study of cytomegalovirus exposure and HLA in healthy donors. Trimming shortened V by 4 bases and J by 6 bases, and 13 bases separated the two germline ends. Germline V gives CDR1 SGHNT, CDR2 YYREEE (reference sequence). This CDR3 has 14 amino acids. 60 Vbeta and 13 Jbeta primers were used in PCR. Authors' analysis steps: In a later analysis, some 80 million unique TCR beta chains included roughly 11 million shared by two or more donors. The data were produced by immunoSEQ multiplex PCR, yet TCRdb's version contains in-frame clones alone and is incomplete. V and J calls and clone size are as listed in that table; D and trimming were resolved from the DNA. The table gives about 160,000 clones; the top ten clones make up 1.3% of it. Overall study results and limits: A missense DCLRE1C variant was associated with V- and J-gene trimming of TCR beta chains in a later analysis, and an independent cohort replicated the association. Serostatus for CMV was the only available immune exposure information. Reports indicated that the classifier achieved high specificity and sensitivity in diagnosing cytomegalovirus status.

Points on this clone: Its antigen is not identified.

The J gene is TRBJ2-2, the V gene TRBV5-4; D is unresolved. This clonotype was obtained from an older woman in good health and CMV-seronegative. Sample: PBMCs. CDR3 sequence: CASSPVGAAGELFF. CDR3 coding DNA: TGTGCCAGCAGCCCCGTCGGTGCCGCCGGGGAGCTGTTTTTT.